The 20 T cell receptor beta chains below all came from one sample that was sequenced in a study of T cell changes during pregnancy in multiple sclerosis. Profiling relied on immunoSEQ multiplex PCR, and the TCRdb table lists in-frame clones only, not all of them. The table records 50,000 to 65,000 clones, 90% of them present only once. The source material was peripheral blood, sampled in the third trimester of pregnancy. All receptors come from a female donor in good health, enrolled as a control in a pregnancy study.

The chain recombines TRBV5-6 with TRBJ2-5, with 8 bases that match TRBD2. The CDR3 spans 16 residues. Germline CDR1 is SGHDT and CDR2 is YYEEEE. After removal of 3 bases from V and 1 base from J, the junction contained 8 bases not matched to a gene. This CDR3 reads CASSSGGTSGQETQYF. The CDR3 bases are TGTGCCAGCAGCTCGGGGGGTACTAGCGGCCAAGAGACCCAGTACTTC.

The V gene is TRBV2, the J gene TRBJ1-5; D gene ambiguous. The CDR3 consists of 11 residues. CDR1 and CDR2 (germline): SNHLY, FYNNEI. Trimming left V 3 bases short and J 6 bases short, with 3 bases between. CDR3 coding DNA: TGTGCCAGCAGTGACGGTCAGCCCCAGCATTTT. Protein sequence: CASSDGQPQHF. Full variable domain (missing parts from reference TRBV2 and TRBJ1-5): EPEVTQTPSHQVTQMGQEVILRCVPISNHLYFYWYRQILGQKVEFLVSFYNNEISEKSEIFDDQFSVERPDGSNFTLKIRSTKLEDSAMYFCASSDGQPQHFGDGTRLSIL.

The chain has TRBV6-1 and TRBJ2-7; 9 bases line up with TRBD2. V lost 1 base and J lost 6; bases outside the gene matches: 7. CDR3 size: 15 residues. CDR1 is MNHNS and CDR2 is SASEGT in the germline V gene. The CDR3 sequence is CASSEEGGGAFEQYF. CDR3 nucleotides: TGTGCCAGCAGTGAAGAAGGCGGGGGGGCCTTCGAGCAGTACTTC.

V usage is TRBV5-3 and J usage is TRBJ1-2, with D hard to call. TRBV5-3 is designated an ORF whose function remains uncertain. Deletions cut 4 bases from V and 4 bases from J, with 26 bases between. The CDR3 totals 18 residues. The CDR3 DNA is TGTGCCAGAAGCCTACATTGCGCGGGTTCCTTCGAGAGCTATGGCTACACCTTC. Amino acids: CARSLHCAGSFESYGYTF.

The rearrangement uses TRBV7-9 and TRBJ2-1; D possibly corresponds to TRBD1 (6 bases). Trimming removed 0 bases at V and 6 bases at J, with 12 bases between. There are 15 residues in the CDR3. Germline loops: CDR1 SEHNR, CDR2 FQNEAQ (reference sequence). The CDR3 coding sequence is TGTGCCAGCAGCTTAGCTTCTGGCAGGGGCAATGAGCAGTTCTTC. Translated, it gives CASSLASGRGNEQFF.

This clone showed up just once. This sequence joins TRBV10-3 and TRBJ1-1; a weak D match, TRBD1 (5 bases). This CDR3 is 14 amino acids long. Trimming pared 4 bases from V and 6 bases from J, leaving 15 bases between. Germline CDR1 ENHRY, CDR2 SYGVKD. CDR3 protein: CAISGVGTKAEAFF. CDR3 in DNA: TGTGCCATCAGTGGCGTAGGGACTAAGGCTGAAGCTTTCTTT.

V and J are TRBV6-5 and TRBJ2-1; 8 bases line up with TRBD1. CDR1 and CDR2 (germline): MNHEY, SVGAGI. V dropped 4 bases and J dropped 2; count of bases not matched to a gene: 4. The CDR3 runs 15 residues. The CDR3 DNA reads TGTGCCAGCAGTTCATTGACAGGGGCCTACAATGAGCAGTTCTTC. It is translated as CASSSLTGAYNEQFF.

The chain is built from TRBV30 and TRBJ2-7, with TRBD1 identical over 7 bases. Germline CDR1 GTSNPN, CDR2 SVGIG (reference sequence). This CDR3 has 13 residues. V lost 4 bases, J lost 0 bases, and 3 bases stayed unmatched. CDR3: CAWTRQGSYEQYF. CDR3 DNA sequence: TGTGCCTGGACCCGACAGGGCTCCTACGAGCAGTACTTC.

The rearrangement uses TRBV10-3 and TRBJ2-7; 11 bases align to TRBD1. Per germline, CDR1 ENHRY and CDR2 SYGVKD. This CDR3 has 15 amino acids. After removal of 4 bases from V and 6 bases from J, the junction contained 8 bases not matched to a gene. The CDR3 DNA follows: TGTGCCATCAGTGCCGGGACAGGGGGTGCGGGCGAGCAGTACTTC. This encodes CAISAGTGGAGEQYF.

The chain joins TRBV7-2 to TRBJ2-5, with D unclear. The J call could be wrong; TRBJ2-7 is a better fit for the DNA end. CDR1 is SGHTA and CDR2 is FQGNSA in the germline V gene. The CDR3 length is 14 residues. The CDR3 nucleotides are TGTGCCAGCAGCTTAGAATCCGTTACCTACGAGCAGTACTTC. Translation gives CASSLESVTYEQYF.

This CDR3 is CASSVGGGATNEKLFF. The CDR3 coding sequence is TGTGCCAGCAGCGTAGGAGGGGGTGCGACTAATGAAAAACTGTTTTTT. This chain uses TRBV9 with TRBJ1-4; tentatively, D is TRBD1 (6 bases). This CDR3 has 16 amino acids. CDR1 and CDR2 (germline): SGDLS, YYNGEE. The ends were cut back, 0 bases at V and 2 bases at J, with 11 bases in the middle.

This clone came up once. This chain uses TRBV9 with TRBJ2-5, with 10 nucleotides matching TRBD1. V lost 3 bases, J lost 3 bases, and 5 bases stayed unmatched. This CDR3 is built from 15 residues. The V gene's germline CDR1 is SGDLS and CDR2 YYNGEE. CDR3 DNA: TGTGCCAGCAGCGCGTCTGGGACAGGGGAAGAGACCCAGTACTTC. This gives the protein CASSASGTGEETQYF.

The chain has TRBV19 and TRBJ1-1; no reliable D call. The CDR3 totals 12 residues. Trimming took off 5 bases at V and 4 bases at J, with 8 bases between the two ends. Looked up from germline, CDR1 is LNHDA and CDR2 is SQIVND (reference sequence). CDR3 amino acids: CASSHSFTEAFF. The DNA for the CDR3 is TGTGCCAGTAGTCACAGCTTCACTGAAGCTTTCTTT.

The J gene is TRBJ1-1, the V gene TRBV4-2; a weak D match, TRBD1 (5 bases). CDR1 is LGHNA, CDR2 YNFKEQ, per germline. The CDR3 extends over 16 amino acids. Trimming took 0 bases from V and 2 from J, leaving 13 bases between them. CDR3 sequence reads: CASSQDDHQGNTEAFF. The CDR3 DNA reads TGTGCCAGCAGCCAAGATGATCATCAGGGTAACACTGAAGCTTTCTTT.

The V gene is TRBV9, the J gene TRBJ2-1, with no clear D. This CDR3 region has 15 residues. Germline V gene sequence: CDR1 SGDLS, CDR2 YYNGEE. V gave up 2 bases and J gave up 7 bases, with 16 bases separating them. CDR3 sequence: CASSVSLASLNEQFF. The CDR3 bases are TGTGCCAGCAGCGTCTCATTGGCCTCTCTGAATGAGCAGTTCTTC. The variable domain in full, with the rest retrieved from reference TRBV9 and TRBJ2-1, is DSGVTQTPKHLITATGQRVTLRCSPRSGDLSVYWYQQSLDQGLQFLIQYYNGEERAKGNILERFSAQQFPDLHSELNLSSLELGDSALYFCASSVSLASLNEQFFGPGTRLTVL.

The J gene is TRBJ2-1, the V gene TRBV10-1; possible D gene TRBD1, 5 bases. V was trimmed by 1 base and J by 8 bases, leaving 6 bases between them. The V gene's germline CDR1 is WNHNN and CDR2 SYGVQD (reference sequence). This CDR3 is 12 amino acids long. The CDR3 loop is CASSELGHEQFF. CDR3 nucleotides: TGCGCCAGCAGTGAGTTGGGGCATGAGCAGTTCTTC.

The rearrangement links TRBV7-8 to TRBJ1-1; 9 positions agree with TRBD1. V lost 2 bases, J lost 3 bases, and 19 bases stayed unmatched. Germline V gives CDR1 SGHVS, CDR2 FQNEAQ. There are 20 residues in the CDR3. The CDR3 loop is CASSLSGTGSFVVSDTEAFF. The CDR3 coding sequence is TGTGCCAGCAGCTTATCCGGGACAGGGTCTTTTGTGGTTTCGGACACTGAAGCTTTCTTT. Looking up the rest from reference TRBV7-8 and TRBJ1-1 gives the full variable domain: GAGVSQSPRYKVAKRGQDVALRCDPISGHVSLFWYQQALGQGPEFLTYFQNEAQLDKSGLPSDRFFAERPEGSVSTLKIQRTQQEDSAVYLCASSLSGTGSFVVSDTEAFFGQGTRLTVV.

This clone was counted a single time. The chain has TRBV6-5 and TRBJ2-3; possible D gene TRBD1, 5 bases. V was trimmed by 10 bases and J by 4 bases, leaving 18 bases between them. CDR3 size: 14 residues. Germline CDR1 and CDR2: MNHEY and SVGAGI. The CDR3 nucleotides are TGTGCCACAACTGGGGCTAGTCCTCCAGATACGCAGTATTTT. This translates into CATTGASPPDTQYF.

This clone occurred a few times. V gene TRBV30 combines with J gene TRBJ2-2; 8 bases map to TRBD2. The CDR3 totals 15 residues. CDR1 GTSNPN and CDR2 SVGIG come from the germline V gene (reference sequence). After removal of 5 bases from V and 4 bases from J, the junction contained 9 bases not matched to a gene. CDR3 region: CAWGKGLAGTGELFF. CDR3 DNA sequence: TGTGCCTGGGGGAAAGGACTAGCCGGCACCGGGGAGCTGTTTTTT.

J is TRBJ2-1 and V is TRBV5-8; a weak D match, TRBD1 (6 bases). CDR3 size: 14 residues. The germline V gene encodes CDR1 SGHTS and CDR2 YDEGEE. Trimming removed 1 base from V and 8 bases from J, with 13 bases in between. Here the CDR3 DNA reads TGTGCCAGCAGCTTGACAGGGAATCCGGATGAGCAGTTCTTC. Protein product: CASSLTGNPDEQFF.